This TCR beta chain came from a study of blood T cell repertoires in COVID-19. CDR3 length: 13 residues. The V gene's germline CDR1 is SEHNR and CDR2 FQNEAQ (reference sequence). V lost 0 bases, J lost 4 bases, and 6 bases lay in between. Libraries were prepared by immunoSEQ multiplex PCR; TCRdb keeps only in-frame clonotypes and omits some of them. Of approximately 250,000 clones in the sample, 70% to 85% were seen once. The receptor comes from a woman aged 40-49 years who had recovered from COVID-19. The rearrangement joins TRBV7-9 to TRBJ2-5; D is possibly TRBD2 (6 bases). The specimen sequenced was peripheral blood. The CDR3 spells CASSLAGGETQYF. The CDR3 coding sequence is TGTGCCAGCAGCTTAGCGGGGGGAGAGACCCAGTACTTC.